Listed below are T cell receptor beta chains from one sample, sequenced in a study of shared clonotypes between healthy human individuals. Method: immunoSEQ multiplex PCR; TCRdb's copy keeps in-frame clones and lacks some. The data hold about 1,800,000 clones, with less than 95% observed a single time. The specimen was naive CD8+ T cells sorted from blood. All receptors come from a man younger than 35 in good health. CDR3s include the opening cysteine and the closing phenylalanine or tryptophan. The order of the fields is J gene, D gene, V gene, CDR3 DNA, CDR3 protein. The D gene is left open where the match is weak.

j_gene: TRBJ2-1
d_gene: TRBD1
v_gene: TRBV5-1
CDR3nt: TGCGCCAGCAGCAGTCGACAGGGACCCTACAATGAGCAGTTCTTC
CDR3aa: CASSSRQGPYNEQFF

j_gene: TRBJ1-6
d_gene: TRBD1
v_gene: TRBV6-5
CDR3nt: TGTGCCAGCAGTTGGGACAGAAATTCACCCCTCCACTTT
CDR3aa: CASSWDRNSPLHF

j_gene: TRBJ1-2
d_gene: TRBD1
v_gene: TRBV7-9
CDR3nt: TGTGCCAGCAGCTTAGTAGGGGGCGTTGGCTACACCTTC
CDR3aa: CASSLVGGVGYTF

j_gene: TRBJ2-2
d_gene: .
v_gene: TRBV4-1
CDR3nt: TGCGCCAGCAGCCCCGATGGGAGTGGGGTAGGCGGGGAGCTGTTTTTT
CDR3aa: CASSPDGSGVGGELFF

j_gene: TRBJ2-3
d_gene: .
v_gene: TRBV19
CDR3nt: TGTGCCAGTAGTATGGACGCATCTAGCACAGATACGCAGTATTTT
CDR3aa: CASSMDASSTDTQYF

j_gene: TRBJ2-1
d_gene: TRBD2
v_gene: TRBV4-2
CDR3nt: TGTGCCAGCAGCCAGGGTCCGGGAGGTTACAATGAGCAGTTCTTC
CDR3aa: CASSQGPGGYNEQFF

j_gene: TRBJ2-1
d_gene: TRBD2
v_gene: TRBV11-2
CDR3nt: TGTGCCAGCACCTCAACCGGGCTAGCGGATTACAATGAGCAGTTCTTC
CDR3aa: CASTSTGLADYNEQFF

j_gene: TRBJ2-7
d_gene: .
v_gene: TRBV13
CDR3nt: TGTGCCAGCAGCCCCCGTGCCATGGGCTACGAGCAGTACTTC
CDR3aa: CASSPRAMGYEQYF

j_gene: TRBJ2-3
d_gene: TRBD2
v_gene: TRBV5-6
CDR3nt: TGTGCCAGCAGCTTGGAACTAGCGGGAGGAGAACTACATACGCAGTATTTT
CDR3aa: CASSLELAGGELHTQYF

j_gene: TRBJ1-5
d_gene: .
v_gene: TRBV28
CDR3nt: TGTGCCAGCAGTTCCGGACAGCCCCAGCATTTT
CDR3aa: CASSSGQPQHF

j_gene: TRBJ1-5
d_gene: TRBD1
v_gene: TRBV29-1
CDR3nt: TGCAGCGTGCCGGGACAGGGTGCGGGACAGCCCCAGCATTTT
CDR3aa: CSVPGQGAGQPQHF

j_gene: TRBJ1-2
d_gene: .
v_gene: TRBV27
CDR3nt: TGTGCCAGCAGTTTAACGCCAGCTTTCTATGGCTACACCTTC
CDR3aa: CASSLTPAFYGYTF

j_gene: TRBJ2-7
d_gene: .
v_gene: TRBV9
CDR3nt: TGTGCCAGCAGCGTCGCAGGGGTTCCTCCTCTGAACGAGCAGTACTTC
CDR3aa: CASSVAGVPPLNEQYF

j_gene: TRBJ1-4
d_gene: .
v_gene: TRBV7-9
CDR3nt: TGTGCCAGCAGCCCCTCGCAGGGGAATGAAAAACTGTTTTTT
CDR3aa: CASSPSQGNEKLFF

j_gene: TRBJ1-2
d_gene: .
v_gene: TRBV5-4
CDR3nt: TGTGCCAGCAGCCCGCAGGGGCTCTCTAACTATGGCTACACCTTC
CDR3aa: CASSPQGLSNYGYTF

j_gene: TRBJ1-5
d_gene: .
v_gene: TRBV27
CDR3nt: TGTGCCAGCAGTTTAGCTCATGGGCAGCCCCAGCATTTT
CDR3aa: CASSLAHGQPQHF

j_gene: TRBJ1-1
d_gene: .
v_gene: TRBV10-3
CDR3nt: TGTGCCATCAGTGAGGACAGAAACACTGAAGCTTTCTTT
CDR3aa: CAISEDRNTEAFF

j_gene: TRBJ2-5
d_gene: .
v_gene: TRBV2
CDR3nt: TGTGCCAGCATCCTCGACTTGACCCAGTACTTC
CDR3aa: CASILDLTQYF

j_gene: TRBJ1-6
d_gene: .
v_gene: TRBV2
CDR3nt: TGTGCCAGCAGTGCTGCCCAGGTGCTTTCACCCCTCCACTTT
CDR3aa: CASSAAQVLSPLHF

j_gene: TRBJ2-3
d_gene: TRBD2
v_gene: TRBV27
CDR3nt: TGTGCCAGCAGTCCGCAGCTGATCTCCGGGACTAGCGGGACAACAGATACGCAGTATTTT
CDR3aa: CASSPQLISGTSGTTDTQYF

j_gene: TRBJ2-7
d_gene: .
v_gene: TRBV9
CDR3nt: TGTGCCAGCAGCGTAGCCGCGGGCGAGCAGTACTTC
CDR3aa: CASSVAAGEQYF

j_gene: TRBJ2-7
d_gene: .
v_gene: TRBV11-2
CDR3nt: TGTGCCGCGGGGGCTAGCCCTACCTACGAGCAGTACTTC
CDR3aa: CAAGASPTYEQYF

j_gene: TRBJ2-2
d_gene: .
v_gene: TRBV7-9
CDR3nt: TGTGCCAGCAGCTTAGCGCGGTCCAGGTCGGACACCGGGGAGCTGTTTTTT
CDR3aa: CASSLARSRSDTGELFF

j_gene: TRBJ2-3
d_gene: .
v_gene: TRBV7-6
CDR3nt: TGTGCCAGCAGCTTAGGGGGGGGCGCAGATACGCAGTATTTT
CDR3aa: CASSLGGGADTQYF

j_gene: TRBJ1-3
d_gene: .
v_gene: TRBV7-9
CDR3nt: TGTGCCAGCAGCTCTCTTAGCGACACCATATATTTT
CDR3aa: CASSSLSDTIYF

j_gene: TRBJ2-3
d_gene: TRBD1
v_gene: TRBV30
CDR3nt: TGTGCCTGGAGTGCCGGGACAGCTAGCACAGATACGCAGTATTTT
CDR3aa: CAWSAGTASTDTQYF

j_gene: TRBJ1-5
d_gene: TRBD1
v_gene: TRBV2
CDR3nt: TGTGCCAGCAGTGAAGAACAGGGGCTTGGTAGCAATCAGCCCCAGCATTTT
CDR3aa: CASSEEQGLGSNQPQHF

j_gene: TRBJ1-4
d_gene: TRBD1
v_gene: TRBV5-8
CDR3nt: TGTGCCAGCAGCCTCTCAGGGGGGCTGGCTAATGAAAAACTGTTTTTT
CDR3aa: CASSLSGGLANEKLFF

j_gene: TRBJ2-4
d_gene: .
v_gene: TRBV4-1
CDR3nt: TGCGCCAGCAGCCTCCATAACGGGGGGCTTTTACGGAACATTCAGTACTTC
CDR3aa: CASSLHNGGLLRNIQYF

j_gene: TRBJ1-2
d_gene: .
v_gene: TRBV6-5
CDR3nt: TGTGCCAGCTCCGGCTACACCTTC
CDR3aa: CASSGYTF

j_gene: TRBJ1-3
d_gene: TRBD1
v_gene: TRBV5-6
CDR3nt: TGTGCCAGCAGCTTTGGGACAGGACTCTCTGGAAACACCATATATTTT
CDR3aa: CASSFGTGLSGNTIYF

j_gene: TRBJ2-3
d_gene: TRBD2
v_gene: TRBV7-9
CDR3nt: TGTGCCAGCAGCTTAAGGGAACCTAGCGGGGGTGATACGCAGTATTTT
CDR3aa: CASSLREPSGGDTQYF

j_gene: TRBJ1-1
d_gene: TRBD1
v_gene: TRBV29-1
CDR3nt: TGCAGCGTTGGGGACAGGGGGATAACTGAAGCTTTCTTT
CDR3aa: CSVGDRGITEAFF